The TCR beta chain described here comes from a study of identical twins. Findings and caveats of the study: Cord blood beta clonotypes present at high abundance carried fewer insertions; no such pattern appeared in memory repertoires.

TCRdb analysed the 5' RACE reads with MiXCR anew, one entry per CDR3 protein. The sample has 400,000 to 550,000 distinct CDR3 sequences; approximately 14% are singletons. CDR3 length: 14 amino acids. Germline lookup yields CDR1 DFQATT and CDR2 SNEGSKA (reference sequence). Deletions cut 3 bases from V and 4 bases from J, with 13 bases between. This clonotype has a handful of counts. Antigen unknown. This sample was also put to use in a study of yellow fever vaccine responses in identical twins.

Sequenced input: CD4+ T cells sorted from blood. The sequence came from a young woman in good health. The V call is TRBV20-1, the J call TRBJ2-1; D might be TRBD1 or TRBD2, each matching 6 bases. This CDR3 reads CSARAQGLYNEQFF. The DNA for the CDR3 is TGCAGTGCTAGGGCACAGGGACTTTACAATGAGCAGTTCTTC.